The next 25 T cell receptor beta chains were all read from a single sample in a study of T cells after posttransplantation cyclophosphamide. Treatment was busulfan-fludarabine conditioning, a marrow graft, and cyclophosphamide on days +3 and +4. Repertoires were generated with immunoSEQ multiplex PCR, while TCRdb's copy carries only in-frame clones and drops some. This table holds about 43,000 clones, less than 95% found once. Sequencing used PBMCs, obtained around 63 days after allogeneic stem cell transplant with posttransplant cyclophosphamide. These receptor sequences come from a male patient over 55 who received an allogeneic stem cell transplant from a related donor and was CMV-positive. Some T cells may be the graft donor's.

This chain joins TRBV4-1 and TRBJ1-1; D gene unclear. CDR3 length equals 14 residues. The germline CDR1 and CDR2 sequences are MGHRA and YSYEKL. Trimming left V 0 bases short and J 1 base short, with 6 bases between. CDR3 nucleotides: TGCGCCAGCAGCCAAGATCGCGGGAACACTGAAGCTTTCTTT. It specifies CASSQDRGNTEAFF.

The CDR3 sequence: CASSLGLADPQETQYF. For the CDR3, the DNA is TGCGCCAGCAGCCTAGGCCTAGCGGACCCACAAGAGACCCAGTACTTC. The chain carries TRBV4-1 and TRBJ2-5, with 7 bases lining up with TRBD2. The CDR3 runs 16 residues. CDR1 is MGHRA and CDR2 is YSYEKL in the germline V gene. Trimming removed 4 bases from V and 2 bases from J; junction bases left unmatched: 10.

V usage is TRBV27 and J usage is TRBJ2-7; TRBD1 matches at 10 bases. Germline V gives CDR1 MNHEY, CDR2 SMNVEV (reference sequence). Losses at the gene ends were 11 bases for V and 3 bases for J; bases not matched to a gene: 10. This CDR3 has 14 residues. The CDR3 is CASRPGTGDYEQYF. In DNA form, the CDR3 reads TGTGCCTCCCGACCCGGGACAGGGGACTACGAGCAGTACTTC.

The genes are TRBV27 and TRBJ1-6; TRBD1 agrees at 8 bases. J was trimmed by 10 bases and V by 6 bases; bases with no gene match: 2. Per the germline V gene, CDR1 is MNHEY and CDR2 is SMNVEV (reference sequence). There are 12 residues in the CDR3. Written as DNA, the CDR3 is TGTGCCAGCAGACAGGGGGTCTCACCCCTCCACTTT. This translates into CASRQGVSPLHF.

The chain is built from TRBV5-1 and TRBJ1-1; 11 bases line up with TRBD1. V shed 3 bases and J 4 bases; nucleotides not matched to a gene: 5. Germline V CDR1 and CDR2: SGHRS, YFSETQ. The CDR3 has 15 residues. CDR3 in amino acids: CASSWGTGGSTEAFF. The CDR3 nucleotides read TGCGCCAGCAGCTGGGGGACAGGGGGAAGCACTGAAGCTTTCTTT. The full variable domain, with the rest looked up from reference TRBV5-1 and TRBJ1-1, is KAGVTQTPRYLIKTRGQQVTLSCSPISGHRSVSWYQQTPGQGLQFLFEYFSETQRNKGNFPGRFSGRQFSNSRSEMNVSTLELGDSALYLCASSWGTGGSTEAFFGQGTRLTVV.

The rearrangement links TRBV7-9 to TRBJ1-3, with TRBD1 matching over 7 bases. The CDR3 extends over 14 amino acids. V shed 5 bases and J 1 base; nucleotides not matched to a gene: 2. The germline V gene encodes CDR1 SEHNR and CDR2 FQNEAQ (reference sequence). The CDR3 loop is CASSGTVSGNTIYF. CDR3 bases: TGTGCCAGCAGCGGGACAGTTTCTGGAAACACCATATATTTT.

The gene calls are TRBV10-1 and TRBJ2-6, with a possible D match to TRBD2 (6 bases). Germline CDR1 is WNHNN and CDR2 is SYGVQD (reference sequence). The CDR3 length is 16 residues. The V and J ends lost 2 bases and 0 bases respectively, with 8 bases between them. This CDR3 is CASSEGGASGANVLTF. In DNA, the CDR3 is TGCGCCAGCAGTGAGGGAGGGGCCTCTGGGGCCAACGTCCTGACTTTC.

The rearrangement joins TRBV5-6 to TRBJ1-1, with TRBD1 as a possible D gene (6 bases). The V end was cut by 2 bases, the J end by 4 bases, with 12 bases between. The CDR3 totals 14 residues. Germline V gene sequence: CDR1 SGHDT, CDR2 YYEEEE. The CDR3: CASSFRGGGTEAFF. CDR3 DNA sequence: TGTGCCAGCAGCTTCAGGGGAGGGGGCACTGAAGCTTTCTTT.

The chain couples TRBV6-1 to TRBJ2-7, with 8 positions matching TRBD2. The CDR3 is 15 residues long. With V trimmed by 5 bases and J by 3 bases, 9 bases remained unmatched. Germline values: CDR1 MNHNS, CDR2 SASEGT. CDR3 protein: CASSFGGGQGYEQYV. CDR3 bases: TGTGCCAGCAGTTTCGGGGGGGGGCAGGGCTACGAGCAGTACGTC.

The V and J genes are TRBV6-1 and TRBJ2-7, with D possibly being TRBD2 (5 bases). Looked up from germline, CDR1 is MNHNS and CDR2 is SASEGT. The CDR3 is made up of 15 amino acids. Trimming stripped 8 bases from V and 2 bases from J, with 19 bases between. DNA of the CDR3: TGTGCCAGCCTGGGGAGCCGTACCTCCCCCTACGAGCAGTACTTC. It codes for CASLGSRTSPYEQYF.

The V gene is TRBV5-1, the J gene TRBJ1-1; D is unresolved. The V end was cut by 0 bases, the J end by 4 bases, with 13 bases between. Germline lookup yields CDR1 SGHRS and CDR2 YFSETQ. This CDR3 spans 15 amino acids. CDR3 loop: CASSLGPAGGTEAFF. For the CDR3, the DNA is TGCGCCAGCAGCTTGGGTCCAGCGGGCGGCACTGAAGCTTTCTTT.

The table lists this clone with a count of one. One junction end does not reproduce the germline sequence, and a read error may be involved. This sequence joins TRBV29-1 and TRBJ2-1; 12 nucleotides match TRBD2. Germline V gene sequence: CDR1 SQVTM, CDR2 ANQGSEA. This CDR3 region has 16 residues. For the CDR3, the DNA is TGCAGCGTGGAAGGTCTAGCGGGGGGGCCGAGGAATGAGCAGTTCTTC. Translating gives CSVEGLAGGPRNEQFF.

The chain has TRBV5-4 and TRBJ2-4; 8 bases agree with TRBD2. Unmatched junction bases numbered 9, after V lost 0 bases and J lost 1 base. The V gene's germline CDR1 is SGHNT and CDR2 YYREEE (reference sequence). CDR3 length: 18 residues. The CDR3 bases are TGTGCCAGCAGCTTGGCCGTGATTAGCGGGGACGCCAAAAACATTCAGTACTTC. This sequence encodes CASSLAVISGDAKNIQYF.

The chain links TRBV15 to TRBJ2-7; D is perhaps TRBD1 (6 bases). V was pared by 0 bases and J by 12 bases, with 18 bases between. There are 14 residues in the CDR3. Germline-derived CDR1 and CDR2 are LNHNV and YYDKDF (reference sequence). The CDR3 DNA reads as TGTGCCACCAGCAGAGATCTCCAGGCTGCAGGGGTGTACGTC. Protein sequence: CATSRDLQAAGVYV.

The CDR3 sequence: CASSELALGRTQYF. For the CDR3, the DNA is TGTGCCAGCAGTGAACTAGCCCTGGGAAGAACGCAGTATTTT. This chain connects TRBV25-1 to TRBJ2-3, with D perhaps matching TRBD2 (5 bases). Per the germline V gene, CDR1 is MGHDK and CDR2 is SYGVNS. Trimming left V 2 bases short and J 9 bases short, with 15 bases between. The CDR3 spans 14 residues.

The chain couples TRBV9 to TRBJ1-6; 11 bases map to TRBD1. Looked up from germline, CDR1 is SGDLS and CDR2 is YYNGEE. The CDR3 runs 18 residues. V trimming: 2 bases; J trimming: 3 bases; junction bases outside the gene matches: 7. In DNA, the CDR3 is TGTGCCAGCAGCGTTGACCGGACAGGGGGCTTCTATAATTCACCCCTCCACTTT. This gives the protein CASSVDRTGGFYNSPLHF.

The rearrangement links TRBV7-9 to TRBJ1-1, with 12 bases identical to TRBD1. With V trimmed by 5 bases and J by 6 bases, 10 bases remained unmatched. CDR1 is SEHNR, CDR2 FQNEAQ, per germline (reference sequence). The CDR3 extends over 16 amino acids. CDR3 loop: CASSQGQGQGASEAFF. The CDR3 DNA reads as TGTGCCAGCAGCCAGGGCCAGGGACAGGGGGCTTCTGAAGCTTTCTTT.

The table lists this clone with a few counts. The J gene is TRBJ2-7, the V gene TRBV19, with 8 bases fitting TRBD1. The length of the CDR3 is 14 residues. In germline, CDR1 is LNHDA, CDR2 SQIVND (reference sequence). V shed 3 bases and J 7 bases; nucleotides not matched to a gene: 8. The CDR3, as DNA: TGTGCCAGTAGTATGTCAGGGGGCGCGGGGGAGCAGTACTTC. Amino acid sequence: CASSMSGGAGEQYF.

V usage is TRBV2 and J usage is TRBJ1-2; D is perhaps TRBD1 (5 bases). CDR1 is SNHLY and CDR2 is FYNNEI in the germline V gene. This CDR3 comprises 15 residues. Deletions cut 11 bases from V and 0 bases from J, with 19 bases between. The CDR3 is CAVRVSRKPNYGYTF. In DNA form, the CDR3 reads TGTGCCGTCAGGGTCAGCCGAAAACCTAACTATGGCTACACCTTC. The full variable domain, completed using reference TRBV2 and TRBJ1-2, is EPEVTQTPSHQVTQMGQEVILRCVPISNHLYFYWYRQILGQKVEFLVSFYNNEISEKSEIFDDQFSVERPDGSNFTLKIRSTKLEDSAMYFCAVRVSRKPNYGYTFGSGTRLTVV.

The chain couples TRBV27 to TRBJ2-2, with 9 bases that match TRBD1. The CDR3 contains 14 residues. Germline V gene data show CDR1 as MNHEY and CDR2 as SMNVEV (reference sequence). After removal of 4 bases from V and 6 bases from J, the junction contained 3 bases not matched to a gene. The CDR3 protein is CASSSGQGPGELFF. The CDR3 nucleotides are TGTGCCAGCAGTTCGGGACAGGGTCCCGGGGAGCTGTTTTTT.

The chain couples TRBV27 to TRBJ1-2; D may be TRBD1 (5 bases). Trimming took off 7 bases at V and 5 bases at J, with 14 bases between the two ends. CDR1 is MNHEY and CDR2 is SMNVEV in the germline V gene (reference sequence). The CDR3 is 13 amino acids. The CDR3 DNA follows: TGTGCCAGCACCACGGCCGGGGGGTATGGCTACACCTTC. This sequence encodes CASTTAGGYGYTF.

This clone was detected once. The chain is built from TRBV2 and TRBJ2-1, with 8 bases matching TRBD2. CDR3 length: 15 residues. J was trimmed by 5 bases and V by 2 bases; bases with no gene match: 5. Germline values: CDR1 SNHLY, CDR2 FYNNEI. CDR3 loop: CASSESGGVHNEQFF. CDR3 DNA: TGTGCCAGCAGTGAATCCGGGGGGGTCCACAATGAGCAGTTCTTC.

J is TRBJ2-3 and V is TRBV2, with D perhaps TRBD1 (5 bases). This CDR3 has 15 residues. V shed 6 bases and J shed 4 bases, with 17 bases lying between them. Germline V CDR1 and CDR2: SNHLY, FYNNEI. CDR3 sequence: CASSPFQGSPDTQYF. CDR3 sequence (DNA): TGTGCCAGCAGCCCCTTTCAGGGAAGCCCAGATACGCAGTATTTT. Full variable domain (outside the CDR3, taken from reference TRBV2 and TRBJ2-3): EPEVTQTPSHQVTQMGQEVILRCVPISNHLYFYWYRQILGQKVEFLVSFYNNEISEKSEIFDDQFSVERPDGSNFTLKIRSTKLEDSAMYFCASSPFQGSPDTQYFGPGTRLTVL.

CDR3 DNA sequence: TGTGCCAGCAAAGAGGGAACGAATCAGCCCCAGCATTTT. Protein product: CASKEGTNQPQHF. The chain couples TRBV2 to TRBJ1-5; D is unclear. CDR1 is SNHLY, CDR2 FYNNEI, per germline. This CDR3 region has 13 residues. V was trimmed by 7 bases and J by 4 bases, leaving 11 bases between them.

V usage is TRBV5-4 and J usage is TRBJ2-1, with D unclear. CDR3 length: 15 residues. The V end was cut by 4 bases, the J end by 0 bases, with 11 bases between. Looked up from germline, CDR1 is SGHNT and CDR2 is YYREEE (reference sequence). The CDR3 sequence: CASSQALSSYNEQFF. In nucleotides, the CDR3 is TGTGCCAGCAGCCAAGCCCTGAGCTCCTACAATGAGCAGTTCTTC.